Shown below are 16 T cell receptor beta chains from a single sample sequenced in a study of blood T cells in healthy people across ages. A J-beta primer mix and a sample-barcoded 5' primer were used in a second PCR of about 7 to 12 cycles. MiXCR was run by TCRdb on the 5' RACE reads, yielding one entry per CDR3 protein. The sample carries roughly 800,000 distinct CDR3 sequences, 58% recorded once. Material: blood. All receptors derive from a man under 40 in good health.

The chain couples TRBV6-5 to TRBJ2-4, with 9 bases that match TRBD1. Germline CDR1 MNHEY, CDR2 SVGAGI. The ends lost 6 bases at V and 3 bases at J; junction bases unmatched: 3. The length of the CDR3 is 14 residues. CDR3 DNA sequence: TGTGCCAGCAGAAAGACAGGGGGCAAAAACATTCAGTACTTC. This sequence encodes CASRKTGGKNIQYF.

V is TRBV4-3 and J is TRBJ2-7; 8 bases map to TRBD2. There are 15 residues in the CDR3. After removal of 3 bases from V and 2 bases from J, the junction contained 6 bases not matched to a gene. Germline values: CDR1 LGHNA, CDR2 YSLEER. DNA for the CDR3: TGCGCCAGCAGCCACCAGACTAGCGAAGCCTACGAGCAGTACTTC. As protein: CASSHQTSEAYEQYF.

This chain connects TRBV6-1 to TRBJ2-5; D perhaps matches TRBD1 (5 bases). Germline V CDR1 and CDR2: MNHNS, SASEGT. The V end lost 4 bases, the J end lost 4 bases, and 10 bases lay between the germline ends. The CDR3 is 13 residues long. The chain's CDR3 is CASSGTYGETQYF. In nucleotides, the CDR3 is TGTGCCAGCAGTGGGACATATGGAGAGACCCAGTACTTC.

The chain employs TRBV5-1 and TRBJ2-7; D perhaps matches TRBD2 (5 bases). CDR3 size: 15 residues. Germline CDR1 reads SGHRS; CDR2 reads YFSETQ. Trimming removed 4 bases from V and 7 bases from J, with 21 bases in between. CDR3 sequence (DNA): TGCGCCAGCAGCCCTCGATGGGGAGAGGGTGGTGAGCAGTACTTC. Amino acids: CASSPRWGEGGEQYF.

The J gene is TRBJ2-7, the V gene TRBV6-6; 8 bases match TRBD1. CDR3 length equals 16 residues. Germline CDR1 is MNHNY and CDR2 is SVGAGI (reference sequence). V trimming: 0 bases; J trimming: 4 bases; junction bases outside the gene matches: 8. CDR3 coding DNA: TGTGCCAGCAGTTACTCGAGGGACAGGACCCTGTACGAGCAGTACTTC. Amino acid sequence: CASSYSRDRTLYEQYF.

The chain links TRBV28 to TRBJ2-3, with 8 bases matching TRBD1. Germline loops: CDR1 MDHEN, CDR2 SYDVKM. The CDR3 contains 14 residues. The V gene end was trimmed by 7 bases and the J gene end by 3 bases; junction bases not matched to a gene: 6. The CDR3 sequence is CASNSGQGTDTQYF. The DNA of the CDR3 is TGTGCCAGCAATTCAGGACAGGGAACAGATACGCAGTATTTT.

The CDR3 loop reads CSVAGLTFQETQYF. The CDR3 coding sequence is TGCAGCGTTGCGGGACTAACCTTTCAAGAGACCCAGTACTTC. The rearrangement joins TRBV29-1 to TRBJ2-5; 7 positions match TRBD2. The J segment lost 2 bases and the V segment lost 4 bases, leaving 7 bases of the junction unmatched. The CDR3 sequence is 14 residues long. Germline values: CDR1 SQVTM, CDR2 ANQGSEA.

In its sample, this clonotype was seen many times. The chain recombines TRBV7-2 with TRBJ2-7; D call uncertain. Germline CDR1 reads SGHTA; CDR2 reads FQGNSA. The V and J ends lost 2 bases and 3 bases respectively, with 2 bases between them. The CDR3 is 11 residues long. The CDR3 DNA reads TGTGCCAGCAGCTTATTCTACGAGCAGTACTTC. Translation: CASSLFYEQYF.

This clonotype was counted between two and nine times. The chain carries TRBV7-9 and TRBJ2-5; 8 bases line up with TRBD1. Unmatched junction bases numbered 7, after V lost 5 bases and J lost 2 bases. Germline lookup yields CDR1 SEHNR and CDR2 FQNEAQ (reference sequence). The CDR3 has 15 amino acids. In DNA form, the CDR3 reads TGTGCCAGCAGCAACCCGGGACAGGAGCAAGAGACCCAGTACTTC. Encoded protein: CASSNPGQEQETQYF.

V gene TRBV24-1 combines with J gene TRBJ2-1, with D maybe TRBD2 (6 bases). V was trimmed by 7 bases and J by 0 bases, leaving 12 bases between them. Germline V gene data show CDR1 as KGHDR and CDR2 as SFDVKD. The CDR3 contains 15 residues. The CDR3 sequence: CATSASGDSYNEQFF. CDR3 nucleotide sequence: TGTGCCACCAGCGCCTCGGGGGACTCCTACAATGAGCAGTTCTTC.

This chain connects TRBV20-1 to TRBJ2-7; 9 bases agree with TRBD2. The V segment lost 6 bases and the J segment 3 bases; nucleotides outside the gene matches: 21. CDR1 is DFQATT and CDR2 is SNEGSKA in the germline V gene (reference sequence). The CDR3 is 18 amino acids. The CDR3 is CSARSVTSGPRVGYEQYF. In DNA form, the CDR3 reads TGCAGTGCAAGAAGTGTGACTAGCGGACCCCGAGTGGGCTACGAGCAGTACTTC.

This clonotype was seen only a few times. The chain uses TRBV18 and TRBJ2-5; TRBD1 matches at 10 bases. The junction had 14 bases not matched to a gene; V was cut back by 6 bases and J by 4 bases. The CDR3 is 17 residues long. CDR1 KGHSH and CDR2 LQKENI come from the germline V gene. In nucleotides, the CDR3 is TGTGCCAGCTCGTACTACGGCGGGACAGGGGTTGGAGAGACCCAGTACTTC. Translated: CASSYYGGTGVGETQYF.

The gene calls are TRBV28 and TRBJ2-1, with 13 bases that match TRBD2. The V gene's germline CDR1 is MDHEN and CDR2 SYDVKM. V dropped 4 bases and J dropped 5; count of bases not matched to a gene: 5. The CDR3 covers 16 residues. As DNA, the CDR3 is TGTGCCAGCAGTTCTCCGGGACTAGCGGGGAACAATGAGCAGTTCTTC. The encoded protein is CASSSPGLAGNNEQFF.

J is TRBJ1-2 and V is TRBV10-3, with D possibly being TRBD1 (5 bases). CDR1 and CDR2 (germline): ENHRY, SYGVKD. V lost 5 bases and J 8 bases, leaving 18 bases between the germline ends. The CDR3 totals 14 residues. CDR3 loop: CAISKVQGLNGYTF. In nucleotides, the CDR3 is TGTGCCATCAGTAAGGTCCAGGGCCTAAACGGCTACACCTTC.

About this clonotype: At one boundary the junction diverges from the germline segment, which might be a read error. V and J are TRBV4-3 and TRBJ2-7; 7 positions match TRBD1. The CDR3 totals 15 residues. Germline V gene data show CDR1 as LGHNA and CDR2 as YSLEER. The CDR3 DNA is TGCGCCGGCAGCCAGCAGACAGGGCGAACCTACGAGCAGTACTTC. It codes for CAGSQQTGRTYEQYF.

In this sample, this clonotype turned up once. The chain combines TRBV20-1 with TRBJ2-4; TRBD2 matches 10 bases. The J call may be wrong; the DNA end is better matched by TRBJ2-5. Germline V gives CDR1 DFQATT, CDR2 SNEGSKA (reference sequence). This CDR3 has 13 residues. The CDR3 spells CSALAGAWETQYF. Written as DNA, the CDR3 is TGCAGTGCCCTAGCGGGAGCATGGGAGACCCAGTACTTC.